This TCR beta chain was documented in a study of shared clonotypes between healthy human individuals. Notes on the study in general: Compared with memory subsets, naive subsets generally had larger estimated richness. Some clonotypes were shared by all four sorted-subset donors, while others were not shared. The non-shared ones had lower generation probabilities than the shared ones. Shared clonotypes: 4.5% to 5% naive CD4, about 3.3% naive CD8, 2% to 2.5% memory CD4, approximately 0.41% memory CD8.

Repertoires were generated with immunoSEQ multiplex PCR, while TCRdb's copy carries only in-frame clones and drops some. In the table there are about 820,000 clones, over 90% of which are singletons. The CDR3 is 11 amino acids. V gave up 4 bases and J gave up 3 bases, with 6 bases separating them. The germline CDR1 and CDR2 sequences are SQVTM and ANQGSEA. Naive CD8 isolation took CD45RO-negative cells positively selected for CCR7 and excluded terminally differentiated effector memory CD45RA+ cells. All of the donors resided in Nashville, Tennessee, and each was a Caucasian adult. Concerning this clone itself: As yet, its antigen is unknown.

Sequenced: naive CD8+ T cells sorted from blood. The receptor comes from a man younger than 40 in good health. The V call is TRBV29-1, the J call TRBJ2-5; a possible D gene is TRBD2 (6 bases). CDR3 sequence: CSVAGEETQYF. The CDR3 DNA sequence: TGCAGCGTTGCGGGGGAAGAGACCCAGTACTTC. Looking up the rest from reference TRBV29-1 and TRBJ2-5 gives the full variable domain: SAVISQKPSRDICQRGTSLTIQCQVDSQVTMMFWYRQQPGQSLTLIATANQGSEATYESGFVIDKFPISRPNLTFSTLTVSNMSPEDSSIYLCSVAGEETQYFGPGTRLLVL.